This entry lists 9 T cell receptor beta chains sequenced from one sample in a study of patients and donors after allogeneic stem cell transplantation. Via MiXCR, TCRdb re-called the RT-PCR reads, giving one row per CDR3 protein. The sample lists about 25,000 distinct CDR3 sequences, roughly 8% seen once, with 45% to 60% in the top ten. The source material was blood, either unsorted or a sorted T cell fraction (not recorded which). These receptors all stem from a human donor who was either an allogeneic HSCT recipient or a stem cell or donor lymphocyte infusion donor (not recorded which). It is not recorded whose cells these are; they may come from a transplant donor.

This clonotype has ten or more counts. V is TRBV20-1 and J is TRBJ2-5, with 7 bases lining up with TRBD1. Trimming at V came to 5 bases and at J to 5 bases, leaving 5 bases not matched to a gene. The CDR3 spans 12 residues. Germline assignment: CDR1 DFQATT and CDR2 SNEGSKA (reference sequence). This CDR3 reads CSAAGTEETQYF. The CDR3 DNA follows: TGCAGTGCTGCCGGGACAGAGGAGACCCAGTACTTC.

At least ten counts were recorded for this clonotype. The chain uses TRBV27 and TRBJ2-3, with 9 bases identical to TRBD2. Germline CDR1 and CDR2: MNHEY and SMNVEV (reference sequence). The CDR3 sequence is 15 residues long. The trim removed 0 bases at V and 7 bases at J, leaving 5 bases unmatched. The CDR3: CASSLSGLAGYTQYF. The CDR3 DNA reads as TGTGCCAGCAGTTTATCGGGGCTAGCGGGGTATACGCAGTATTTT.

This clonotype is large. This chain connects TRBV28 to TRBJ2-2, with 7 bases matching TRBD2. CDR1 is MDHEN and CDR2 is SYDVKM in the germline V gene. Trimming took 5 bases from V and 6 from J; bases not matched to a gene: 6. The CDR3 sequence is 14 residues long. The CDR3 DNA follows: TGTGCCAGCAGTCGCACTAGCGCCGCCGGGGAGCTGTTTTTT. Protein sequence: CASSRTSAAGELFF.

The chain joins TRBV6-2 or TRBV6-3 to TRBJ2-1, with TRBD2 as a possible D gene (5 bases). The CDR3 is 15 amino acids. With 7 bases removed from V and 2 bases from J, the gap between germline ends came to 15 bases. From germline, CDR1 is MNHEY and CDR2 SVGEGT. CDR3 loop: CASKPGAATYNEQFF. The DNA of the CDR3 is TGTGCCAGCAAACCAGGAGCGGCTACCTACAATGAGCAGTTCTTC.

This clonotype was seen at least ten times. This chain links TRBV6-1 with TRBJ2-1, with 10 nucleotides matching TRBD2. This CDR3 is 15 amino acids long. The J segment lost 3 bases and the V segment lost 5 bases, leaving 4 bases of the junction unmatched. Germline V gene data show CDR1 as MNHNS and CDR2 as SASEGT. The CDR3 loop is CASSILAGGYNEQFF. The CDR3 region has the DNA TGTGCCAGCAGTATATTAGCGGGGGGCTACAATGAGCAGTTCTTC.

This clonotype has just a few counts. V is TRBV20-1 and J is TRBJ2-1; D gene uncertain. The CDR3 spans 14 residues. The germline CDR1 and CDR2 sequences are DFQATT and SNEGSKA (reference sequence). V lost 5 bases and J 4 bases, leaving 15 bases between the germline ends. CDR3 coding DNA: TGCAGTGCTCCCGCGTGGTTTATTTACAATGAGCAGTTCTTC. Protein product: CSAPAWFIYNEQFF.

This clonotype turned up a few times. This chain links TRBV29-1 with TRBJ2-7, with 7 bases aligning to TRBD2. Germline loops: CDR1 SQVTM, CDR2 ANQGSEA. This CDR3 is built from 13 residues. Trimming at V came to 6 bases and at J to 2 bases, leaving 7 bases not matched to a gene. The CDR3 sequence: CSVSGTKTYEQYF. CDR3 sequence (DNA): TGCAGCGTCTCCGGGACTAAAACCTACGAGCAGTACTTC.

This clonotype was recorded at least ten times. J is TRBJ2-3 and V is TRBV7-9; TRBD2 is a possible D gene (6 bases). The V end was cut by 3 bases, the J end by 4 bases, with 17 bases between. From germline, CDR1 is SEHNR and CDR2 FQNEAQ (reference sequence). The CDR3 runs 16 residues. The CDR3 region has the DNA TGTGCCAGCAGCTTGGGACTGAGGGGTATGGCAGATACGCAGTATTTT. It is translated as CASSLGLRGMADTQYF.

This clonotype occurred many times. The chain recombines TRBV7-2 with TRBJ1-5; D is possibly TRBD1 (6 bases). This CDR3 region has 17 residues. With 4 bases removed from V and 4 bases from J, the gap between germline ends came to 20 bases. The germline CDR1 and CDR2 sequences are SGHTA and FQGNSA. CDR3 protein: CASSSPTGTWRNQPQHF. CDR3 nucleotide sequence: TGTGCCAGCAGCTCACCTACCGGGACATGGAGAAATCAGCCCCAGCATTTT. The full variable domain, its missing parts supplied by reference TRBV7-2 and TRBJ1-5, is GAGVSQSPSNKVTEKGKDVELRCDPISGHTALYWYRQSLGQGLEFLIYFQGNSAPDKSGLPSDRFSAERTGGSVSTLTIQRTQQEDSAVYLCASSSPTGTWRNQPQHFGDGTRLSIL.